This T cell receptor beta chain was obtained from a study of T cell responses to AZD1222 COVID-19 vaccine. The table came from immunoSEQ multiplex PCR; TCRdb's copy has only in-frame clones and leaves some out. This table holds approximately 75,000 clones, roughly 90% found once. Study findings and constraints: White British people made up most donors, females outnumbered males, and clonal diversity was possibly underestimated. At study baseline, merely five or six AZD1222 recipients were seropositive.

The CDR3 length is 13 residues. The V and J ends lost 2 bases and 2 bases respectively, with 7 bases between them. Germline V gene sequence: CDR1 SEHNR, CDR2 FQNEAQ (reference sequence). As regards this clone: Its target is not known.

The source is an adult who received the AZD1222 COVID-19 vaccine. Material: peripheral blood, obtained 28 days after the second AZD1222 dose. This chain uses TRBV7-9 with TRBJ2-7, with D perhaps TRBD2 (5 bases). This CDR3 is CASSLRGTYEQYF. The CDR3 coding sequence is TGTGCCAGCAGCTTACGAGGGACCTACGAGCAGTACTTC.